A single sample gave rise to the 29 T cell receptor beta chains below, sequenced in a study of T-cell reconstitution after alpha-beta-depleted transplantation in children. Molecular barcoding with unique molecular identifiers was used for the TCRbeta library. TCRdb analysed the PCR reads with MiXCR anew, one entry per CDR3 protein. The table records some 600,000 distinct CDR3 sequences, 13% of them present only once. Specimen: PBMCs, mostly from graft donor cells, collected 360 days after TCRalphabeta/CD19-depleted stem cell transplant. The receptors shown here come from a male patient between 10 and 17 years old who had a stem cell transplant for acute myeloid leukemia, so the T cells may come from the graft donor.

This clonotype was seen many times. The genes are TRBV7-2 and TRBJ2-5; perhaps TRBD1 as D (5 bases). This CDR3 region has 12 residues. V shed 5 bases and J shed 5 bases, with 9 bases lying between them. Looked up from germline, CDR1 is SGHTA and CDR2 is FQGNSA. In DNA, the CDR3 is TGTGCCAGCAGCCTGGGGCCGGAGACCCAGTACTTC. Translated: CASSLGPETQYF. Filled out from reference TRBV7-2 and TRBJ2-5, the complete variable domain reads GAGVSQSPSNKVTEKGKDVELRCDPISGHTALYWYRQSLGQGLEFLIYFQGNSAPDKSGLPSDRFSAERTGGSVSTLTIQRTQQEDSAVYLCASSLGPETQYFGPGTRLLVL.

The table lists this clonotype with a few counts. The J gene is TRBJ2-5, the V gene TRBV20-1; 7 bases agree with TRBD2. Germline V CDR1 and CDR2: DFQATT, SNEGSKA (reference sequence). J was trimmed by 2 bases and V by 0 bases; bases with no gene match: 9. The CDR3 has 16 residues. Here the CDR3 DNA reads TGCAGTGCTAGAGATCCCCCACTAGCGCCACAAGAGACCCAGTACTTC. It specifies CSARDPPLAPQETQYF.

The chain combines TRBV7-2 with TRBJ2-2; weak D call: TRBD2 (5 bases). Germline V lookup: CDR1 SGHTA, CDR2 FQGNSA. This CDR3 is built from 16 residues. The V end lost 6 bases, the J end lost 4 bases, and 18 bases lay between the germline ends. The CDR3 loop is CASRREAIRGTGELFF. CDR3 DNA: TGTGCCAGCAGGAGAGAGGCGATCCGGGGCACCGGGGAGCTGTTTTTT.

This clonotype was found a few times. This chain connects TRBV7-3 to TRBJ2-3, with 14 bases aligning to TRBD2. The CDR3 sequence is 17 residues long. With V trimmed by 3 bases and J by 3 bases, 5 bases remained unmatched. Germline V gene lookup returns CDR1 SGHTA and CDR2 FQGTGA. The CDR3 spells CASSFQTSGRDTDTQYF. For the CDR3, the DNA is TGTGCCAGCAGCTTCCAGACTAGCGGGAGGGATACAGATACGCAGTATTTT.

The V call is TRBV12-3 or TRBV12-4, the J call TRBJ2-7, with 11 bases lining up with TRBD2. The CDR3 spans 17 residues. Trimming at V came to 5 bases and at J to 7 bases, leaving 16 bases not matched to a gene. CDR3 in DNA: TGTGCCAGCAGTCCCTCTAGCGGGAGGACTTTGACGCGGGAGCAGTACTTC. Its protein is CASSPSSGRTLTREQYF.

The CDR3 here is CSSNRDQETQYF. CDR3 nucleotides: TGCAGCTCAAACCGGGACCAAGAGACCCAGTACTTC. The chain carries TRBV29-1 and TRBJ2-5; D not resolved. Per the germline V gene, CDR1 is SQVTM and CDR2 is ANQGSEA. The CDR3 totals 12 residues. The V end was cut by 8 bases, the J end by 0 bases, with 10 bases between. Full variable domain (rest looked up from reference TRBV29-1 and TRBJ2-5): SAVISQKPSRDICQRGTSLTIQCQVDSQVTMMFWYRQQPGQSLTLIATANQGSEATYESGFVIDKFPISRPNLTFSTLTVSNMSPEDSSIYLCSSNRDQETQYFGPGTRLLVL.

The J gene is TRBJ2-5, the V gene TRBV19; D not resolved. The CDR3 totals 14 residues. The germline V and J ends were trimmed by 1 base and 2 bases, with 8 bases remaining between them. In germline, CDR1 is LNHDA, CDR2 SQIVND (reference sequence). CDR3 bases: TGTGCCAGTAGTATAGGTCCCGGACAAGAGACCCAGTACTTC. This gives the protein CASSIGPGQETQYF.

This clonotype has at least ten counts. The genes are TRBV12-3 or TRBV12-4 and TRBJ2-7; D is unclear. The germline V and J ends were trimmed by 5 bases and 1 base, with 9 bases remaining between them. The CDR3 loop spans 13 amino acids. The CDR3 DNA reads TGTGCCAGCAGTCTGACGGTTTCCTACGAGCAGTACTTC. This translates into CASSLTVSYEQYF.

The chain joins TRBV5-1 to TRBJ2-7; D is perhaps TRBD2 (6 bases). The germline V gene has CDR1 SGHRS and CDR2 YFSETQ. This CDR3 spans 13 amino acids. The germline V and J ends were trimmed by 1 base and 3 bases, with 8 bases remaining between them. As DNA, the CDR3 is TGCGCCAGCAGCTTGATGGGAGGCTACGAGCAGTACTTC. Its translation: CASSLMGGYEQYF.

This clonotype has ten or more counts. V is TRBV11-2 and J is TRBJ2-7; D is undetermined. Germline V gene lookup returns CDR1 SGHAT and CDR2 FQNNGV. The CDR3 contains 16 residues. V lost 1 base, J lost 4 bases, and 17 bases lay in between. Here the CDR3 reads CASSLGALVRPYEQYF. CDR3 DNA: TGTGCCAGCAGCTTAGGTGCTCTGGTCAGGCCATACGAGCAGTACTTC.

The V and J genes are TRBV20-1 and TRBJ2-7; tentatively, D is TRBD2 (5 bases). CDR1 is DFQATT, CDR2 SNEGSKA, per germline (reference sequence). This CDR3 is 15 amino acids long. The ends were cut back, 3 bases at V and 7 bases at J, with 22 bases in the middle. CDR3 protein: CSASGVGLSYGEQYF. The DNA of the CDR3 is TGCAGTGCTAGCGGGGTCGGACTTTCCTATGGGGAGCAGTACTTC.

In this sample, this clonotype turned up many times. The chain carries TRBV28 and TRBJ2-1, with 7 bases lining up with TRBD1. This CDR3 contains 13 residues. The V gene's germline CDR1 is MDHEN and CDR2 SYDVKM. The V gene end was trimmed by 5 bases and the J gene end by 8 bases; junction bases not matched to a gene: 6. CDR3 coding DNA: TGTGCCAGCAGTCTCCACAGGGGACATGAGCAGTTCTTC. Protein product: CASSLHRGHEQFF.

This clonotype was recorded at least ten times. The V call is TRBV20-1, the J call TRBJ2-5, with D possibly TRBD1 on 5 matching bases. The CDR3 length is 14 residues. V shed 5 bases and J shed 1 base, with 14 bases lying between them. Germline V gene data show CDR1 as DFQATT and CDR2 as SNEGSKA (reference sequence). The CDR3 DNA follows: TGCAGTGCTGTTCAGGGCGGAGCCCAAGAGACCCAGTACTTC. This sequence encodes CSAVQGGAQETQYF.

This clonotype was seen only a few times. This rearrangement joins TRBV6-2 or TRBV6-3 to TRBJ1-1, with TRBD1 matching over 9 bases. The CDR3 runs to 17 residues. The germline V gene encodes CDR1 MNHEY and CDR2 SVGEGT. V was pared by 0 bases and J by 1 base, with 6 bases of the junction left unmatched. CDR3: CASSYSRTGVQNTEAFF. The DNA of the CDR3 is TGTGCCAGCAGTTACTCACGGACAGGGGTCCAGAACACTGAAGCTTTCTTT.

The V gene is TRBV7-9, the J gene TRBJ1-1, with TRBD1 as a possible D gene (5 bases). Trimming removed 7 bases from V and 5 bases from J, with 11 bases in between. In germline, CDR1 is SEHNR, CDR2 FQNEAQ (reference sequence). This CDR3 contains 12 residues. CDR3 DNA: TGTGCCAGCACCGAAACAGGTACTGAAGCTTTCTTT. This gives the protein CASTETGTEAFF.

This clonotype appeared many times. The chain carries TRBV29-1 and TRBJ2-1; possible D gene TRBD2, 6 bases. Looked up from germline, CDR1 is SQVTM and CDR2 is ANQGSEA. The V and J ends lost 3 bases and 0 bases respectively, with 9 bases between them. The CDR3 is made up of 14 amino acids. The CDR3 spells CSVDLDYSYNEQFF. The CDR3 DNA follows: TGCAGCGTTGACCTGGACTACTCCTACAATGAGCAGTTCTTC.

This clonotype was detected many times. V and J are TRBV28 and TRBJ1-2, with TRBD1 matching 12 bases. V gave up 0 bases and J gave up 2 bases; unmatched junction bases: 1. The germline V gene has CDR1 MDHEN and CDR2 SYDVKM. The CDR3 has 16 residues. The CDR3 loop is CASSLWGQGANYGYTF. As DNA, the CDR3 is TGTGCCAGCAGTTTATGGGGACAGGGGGCAAACTATGGCTACACCTTC.

This clonotype was seen many times. The genes are TRBV12-3 or TRBV12-4 and TRBJ1-3; no reliable D call. CDR3 length equals 13 residues. The V and J ends lost 7 bases and 0 bases respectively, with 7 bases between them. This CDR3 reads CASKPDSGNTIYF. CDR3 DNA: TGTGCCAGCAAGCCAGACTCTGGAAACACCATATATTTT.

This clonotype was detected many times. This chain links TRBV12-3 or TRBV12-4 with TRBJ2-7; TRBD2 aligns across 11 bases. The V and J ends lost 7 bases and 0 bases, in that order; junction bases with no gene match: 5. This CDR3 contains 15 residues. The CDR3 region is CASTISGRVSYEQYF. In DNA, the CDR3 is TGTGCCAGCACCATTAGCGGGAGGGTCTCCTACGAGCAGTACTTC.

This clonotype was observed a handful of times. The chain carries TRBV28 and TRBJ2-3; a possible D gene is TRBD1 (5 bases). V was pared by 6 bases and J by 0 bases, with 19 bases between. The CDR3 totals 17 residues. Germline V gene sequence: CDR1 MDHEN, CDR2 SYDVKM. The CDR3 DNA reads as TGTGCCAGCAGCTCTCCAGAGAAGGGGCCAAGCACAGATACGCAGTATTTT. Its protein is CASSSPEKGPSTDTQYF.

The table lists this clonotype with a few counts. J is TRBJ2-7 and V is TRBV30, with D possibly being TRBD2 (5 bases). The CDR3 covers 11 residues. V was trimmed by 5 bases and J by 7 bases, leaving 12 bases between them. CDR1 GTSNPN and CDR2 SVGIG come from the germline V gene (reference sequence). This chain's CDR3 is CAWDTSREQYF. The CDR3 DNA sequence: TGTGCCTGGGATACTAGTCGGGAGCAGTACTTC.

This clonotype appeared a few times. The J gene is TRBJ2-1, the V gene TRBV4-3; D unresolved. The CDR3 has 15 amino acids. Germline loops: CDR1 LGHNA, CDR2 YSLEER. The V gene lost 0 bases and the J gene lost 0 bases, with 6 bases spanning the gap. Here the CDR3 DNA reads TGCGCCAGCAGCCAAGACCCTCGCTCCTACAATGAGCAGTTCTTC. Translation gives CASSQDPRSYNEQFF.

In this sample, this clonotype turned up a few times. This rearrangement joins TRBV5-1 to TRBJ2-3; D call uncertain. The germline gives CDR1 SGHRS, CDR2 YFSETQ. This CDR3 has 12 residues. V was cut by 2 bases and J by 2 bases, with 3 bases left in between. Here the CDR3 reads CASSFHTDTQYF. As DNA, the CDR3 is TGCGCCAGCAGCTTCCACACAGATACGCAGTATTTT.

This clonotype was counted only a few times. This chain links TRBV20-1 with TRBJ2-7; 8 bases agree with TRBD2. V dropped 5 bases and J dropped 0; count of bases not matched to a gene: 6. The CDR3 runs 14 residues. Germline lookup yields CDR1 DFQATT and CDR2 SNEGSKA (reference sequence). The CDR3 region has the DNA TGCAGTGCTTACCTAGCGGGCCGCTCCTACGAGCAGTACTTC. Translating it yields CSAYLAGRSYEQYF.

This clonotype was seen more than once but under ten times. The chain uses TRBV9 and TRBJ2-6, with D maybe TRBD1 (6 bases). This CDR3 region has 17 residues. Germline V CDR1 and CDR2: SGDLS, YYNGEE. V gave up 3 bases and J gave up 5 bases, with 18 bases separating them. The CDR3 here is CASSDRRQALRANVLTF. The CDR3 nucleotides read TGTGCCAGCAGCGACAGAAGACAGGCTTTGAGGGCCAACGTCCTGACTTTC.

This clonotype was picked up many times. V usage is TRBV4-3 and J usage is TRBJ2-1; no reliable D call. Germline lookup yields CDR1 LGHNA and CDR2 YSLEER. This CDR3 is built from 18 residues. Trimming left V 0 bases short and J 5 bases short, with 20 bases between. CDR3 residues: CASSQDWGCGSNNNEQFF. CDR3 coding DNA: TGCGCCAGCAGCCAAGATTGGGGTTGTGGGTCTAATAACAATGAGCAGTTCTTC.

The rearrangement uses TRBV27 and TRBJ2-1, with TRBD2 matching over 10 bases. Trimming at V came to 7 bases and at J to 7 bases, leaving 7 bases not matched to a gene. Germline assignment: CDR1 MNHEY and CDR2 SMNVEV (reference sequence). The CDR3 contains 14 residues. In DNA, the CDR3 is TGTGCCAGCACACTCAGCGGGAGGGGGAATGAGCAGTTCTTC. This codes for CASTLSGRGNEQFF.

The genes are TRBV3-1 and TRBJ2-3, with a weak D call TRBD1 (5 bases). This CDR3 region has 16 residues. Trimming took off 1 base at V and 1 base at J, with 12 bases between the two ends. The germline V gene has CDR1 LGHDT and CDR2 YNNKEL (reference sequence). CDR3 bases: TGTGCCAGCAGCCAAGTGGACACTTCAGGCACAGATACGCAGTATTTT. It codes for CASSQVDTSGTDTQYF.

V and J are TRBV7-3 and TRBJ2-1, with 12 positions matching TRBD2. This CDR3 is 14 amino acids long. CDR1 and CDR2 from the germline V gene are SGHTA and FQGTGA. Trimming removed 8 bases from V and 6 bases from J; junction bases left unmatched: 5. The CDR3 protein is CASGLAGNANEQFF. As DNA, the CDR3 is TGTGCCAGCGGACTAGCGGGAAACGCCAATGAGCAGTTCTTC. Drawing the rest from reference TRBV7-3 and TRBJ2-1, the complete variable domain is GAGVSQTPSNKVTEKGKYVELRCDPISGHTALYWYRQSLGQGPEFLIYFQGTGAADDSGLPNDRFFAVRPEGSVSTLKIQRTERGDSAVYLCASGLAGNANEQFFGPGTRLTVL.